The present entry profiles one T cell receptor beta chain with its context. In terms of age and location, participants ranged from roughly 18 to 95 years and lived in about two dozen US areas. The data derive from a study of blood T cell repertoires in COVID-19. Germline V gene data show CDR1 as SGHAT and CDR2 as FQNNGV. CDR3 size: 15 residues. Losses at the gene ends were 5 bases for V and 4 bases for J; bases not matched to a gene: 6. The protocol was immunoSEQ multiplex PCR, while the TCRdb copy is restricted to in-frame clones and leaves out a portion. The sample holds about 260,000 clones, just under 90% seen once.

Sample: PBMCs or T cells enriched from blood (not recorded which). This TCR was sampled from a man aged 45 to 65 who had been exposed to COVID-19. This rearrangement joins TRBV11-2 to TRBJ1-4; 8 positions agree with TRBD1. Here the CDR3 DNA reads TGTGCCAGCAGCCCGGGACAGGACAATAATGAAAAACTGTTTTTT. Translating gives CASSPGQDNNEKLFF.